This T cell receptor beta chain is drawn from a study of OX40 agonist ivuxolimab in advanced cancers. Study information: People who had prior anti-PD-1, anti-PD-L1 or anti-CTLA-4 therapy could take part, and around 40% had some.

CDR1 MNHNS and CDR2 SASEGT come from the germline V gene. V was clipped by 8 bases and J by 7 bases, with 12 bases between them. There are 12 residues in the CDR3. Findings of the study overall: Mean expanded clone counts were higher in CD8+ than CD4+ T cells.

Clones were sequenced by immunoSEQ multiplex PCR, and TCRdb holds only the in-frame ones, with some missing. The table records more than 60,000 clones, about 83% of them present only once. Notes on this clone: Its antigen is unknown.

The sequence derives from an adult with an advanced solid tumor such as melanoma, head and neck, liver or kidney cancer. The chain recombines TRBV6-1 with TRBJ1-5; no clear D gene. This material consisted of CD4+ or CD8+ T cells sorted from blood, taken in a trial of the OX40 agonist ivuxolimab. CDR3: CASEAGKQPQHF. CDR3 in DNA: TGTGCCAGCGAGGCGGGAAAACAGCCCCAGCATTTT.